This TCR beta chain was captured in a study of graft-versus-host responses after intestinal transplantation (dated by TCRdb to the early 2020s). In terms of the full investigation: Multivisceral, liver-intestinal, or isolated intestinal transplants were received by the recipients. Rather than being sequenced by the commercial service, samples from a few later patients were sequenced in-house on an Illumina MiSeq and processed with MiXCR. After intestinal transplantation, graft-versus-host and host-versus-graft alloreactive T cell clones were followed in the graft, circulation and bone marrow using bulk TCR-beta CDR3 sequencing. To identify alloreactive clones, pre-transplant mixed lymphocyte reaction products were sequenced and then compared with unstimulated pre-transplant donor and recipient T cells. A cohort of 24 intestinal transplant recipients, including one retransplant, was enrolled, and a few patients lacking pretransplant specimens were excluded. Every recipient was given anti-thymocyte globulin induction, followed by approximately 3 years of maintenance tacrolimus and steroids. A peak of at least 4% donor T cells among recipient peripheral blood mononuclear cells was the definition used for donor T cell macrochimerism. Beyond this particular receptor, the publication reports: In the allografts of patients with donor T cell macrochimerism, GvH to HvG T cell clonal ratios were high. Peak levels of circulating GvH clones were associated with declines in HvG clones early after transplant. The conclusions were limited by the relatively low number and heterogeneity of the intestinal transplant patients. GvH clones were detected in recipient bone marrow, and some appeared earlier in ileal mucosa or blood, consistent with an intestinal mucosal origin.

The library was generated by the immunoSEQ multiplex PCR assay. For most patients, genomic DNA was isolated with the Qiagen DNeasy Blood and Tissue Kit and sent frozen to Adaptive Biotechnologies for TCR sequencing. For most patients, high-throughput TCR-beta CDR3 sequencing of genomic DNA was performed by Adaptive Biotechnologies. The source study handled its data this way. TCR sequencing data were retrieved from Adaptive's ImmunoSEQ software for 18 patients, whereas three other patients were processed with MiXCR and VDJtools. To correct CD4 versus CD8 sorting errors, any sequence found in both subsets at a frequency ratio below 5:1 was removed. Because the origin of CDR3 nucleotide sequences shared between donor and recipient could not be assigned, those sequences were removed. At least 2-fold expansion over unstimulated cells and a minimum CFSE-low frequency of 0.002% (template counts) or 0.001% (read counts) were required for clones to be classified as alloreactive. Clones were considered mappable if detected in sequenced pre-transplant spleen, lymph node, or MLR CFSE-low populations of the donor or recipient. The cumulative frequency of alloreactive clones was calculated as a percentage of all sequences, weighted by copy number. As stored in TCRdb, this immuneACCESS dataset retains in-frame rearrangements with V and J assigned. A fraction of the clones does not appear; measured against another copy, unresolved V genes explain less than half of the discrepancy, and the remainder lacks a known reason. V and J calls plus clone size are reproduced from that table; the DNA served to infer D and trimming. The sample table holds thousands of clones, of which around 29% were seen once. In total, the top ten clones hold about 4.7% of the sample.

Remarks on this clone: Base qualities are missing; no much larger clone stands one base away.

This specimen's time point label, per the study, means: cells obtained before transplantation from donor or recipient. In mixed lymphocyte reactions, roughly 200,000 CFSE-labeled pre-transplant responders were plated with roughly 200,000 irradiated violet-dye-labeled stimulators and cultured for around 6 days. Proliferating CD3+CD4+CFSE-low and CD3+CD8+CFSE-low responder cells were FACS-sorted on a BD Influx sorter after the mixed lymphocyte reaction. V loses 4 bases at its end and J loses 0 bases; junction bases beyond the gene matches: 10. The CDR3 contains 17 residues, cysteine and phenylalanine counted. Kept here is only the CDR3 DNA, which spans 51 bases and is read in frame from base 1. In the germline V gene, CDR1 corresponds to SGHTA and CDR2 to FQGNSA.

The V and J genes are TRBV7-2 and TRBJ2-3, with 7 middle bases fitting TRBD2. The TCR comes from a human patient who received an intestinal transplant. The source was alloreactive CD4+ T cells from a mixed lymphocyte reaction culture, collected before intestinal transplant. This sample's cell subset or site label indicates: CFSE-low proliferating T cells sorted from roughly six-day pre-transplant mixed lymphocyte reaction (GvH or HvG direction). The nucleotides read TGTGCCAGCAGCTCCCGGGGAGCGGGGAGGAGCACAGATACGCAGTATTTT. Its protein is CASSSRGAGRSTDTQYF.